This T cell receptor (beta chain) was documented in a study of blood T cell repertoires in COVID-19. Data came from immunoSEQ multiplex PCR; TCRdb stores just in-frame clones and leaves some out. The sample consists of 45,000 to 60,000 clones, 80% to 85% of them appearing once. This CDR3 is built from 13 residues. V shed 6 bases, J shed 5 bases, and the junction held 6 bases outside the gene matches. Material for sequencing was peripheral blood. The chain combines TRBV12-3 or TRBV12-4 with TRBJ2-5; 7 positions match TRBD1. The TCR sequence derives from an elderly man with COVID-19, enrolled during active disease. The CDR3 sequence is CASSPTGPETQYF. CDR3 coding DNA: TGTGCCAGCAGCCCGACAGGGCCCGAGACCCAGTACTTC.